This T cell receptor (beta chain) is from a study of shared clonotypes between healthy human individuals. Recent vaccinations or acute infections were absent in the healthy HIV-negative adult donors. Clones were sequenced by immunoSEQ multiplex PCR, and TCRdb holds only the in-frame ones, with some missing. Found here are hundreds of thousands of clones, around 72% of them singletons; the top ten hold over 1.5%. Trimming pared 4 bases from V and 2 bases from J, leaving 9 bases between. This CDR3 has 14 residues. Germline lookup yields CDR1 LGHNA and CDR2 YNFKEQ. The clonotype was recovered from a young woman in good health. The rearrangement uses TRBV4-2 and TRBJ1-3; D is undetermined. The source material was memory CD4+ T cells sorted from blood. Subset indicated: CD45RA-negative fraction. The CDR3 coding sequence is TGTGCCAGCAGCCCAAAAATAGCTGGAAACACCATATATTTT. Translating gives CASSPKIAGNTIYF.